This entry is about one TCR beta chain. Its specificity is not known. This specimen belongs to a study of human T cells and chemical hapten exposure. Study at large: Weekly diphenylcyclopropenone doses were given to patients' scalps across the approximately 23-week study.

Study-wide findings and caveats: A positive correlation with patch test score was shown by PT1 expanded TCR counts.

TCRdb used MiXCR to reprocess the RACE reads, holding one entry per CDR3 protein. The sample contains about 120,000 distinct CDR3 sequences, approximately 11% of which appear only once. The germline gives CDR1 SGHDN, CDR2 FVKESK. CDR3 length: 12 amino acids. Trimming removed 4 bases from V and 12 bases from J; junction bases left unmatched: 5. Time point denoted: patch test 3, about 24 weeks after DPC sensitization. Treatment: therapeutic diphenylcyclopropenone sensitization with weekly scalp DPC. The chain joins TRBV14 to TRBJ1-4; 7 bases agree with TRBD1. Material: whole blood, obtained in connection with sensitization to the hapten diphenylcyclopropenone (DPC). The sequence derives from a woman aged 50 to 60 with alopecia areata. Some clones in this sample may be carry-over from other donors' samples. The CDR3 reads CASSRIGTELFF. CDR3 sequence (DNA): TGTGCCAGCAGCCGGATAGGGACAGAACTGTTTTTT.